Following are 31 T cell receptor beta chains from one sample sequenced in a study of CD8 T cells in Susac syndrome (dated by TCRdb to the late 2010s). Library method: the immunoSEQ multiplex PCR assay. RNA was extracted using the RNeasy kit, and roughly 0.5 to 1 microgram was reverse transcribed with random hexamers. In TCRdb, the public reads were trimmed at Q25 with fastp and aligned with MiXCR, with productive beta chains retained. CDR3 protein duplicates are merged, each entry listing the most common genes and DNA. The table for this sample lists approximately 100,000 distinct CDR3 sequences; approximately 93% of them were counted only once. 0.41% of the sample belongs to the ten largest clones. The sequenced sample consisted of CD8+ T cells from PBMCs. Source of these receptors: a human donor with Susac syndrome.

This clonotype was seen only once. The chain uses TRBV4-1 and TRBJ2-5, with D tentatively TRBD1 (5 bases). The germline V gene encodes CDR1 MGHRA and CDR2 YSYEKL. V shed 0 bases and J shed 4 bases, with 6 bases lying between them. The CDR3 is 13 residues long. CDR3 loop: CASSQERGETQYF. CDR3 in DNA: TGCGCCAGCAGCCAAGAAAGGGGAGAGACCCAGTACTTC.

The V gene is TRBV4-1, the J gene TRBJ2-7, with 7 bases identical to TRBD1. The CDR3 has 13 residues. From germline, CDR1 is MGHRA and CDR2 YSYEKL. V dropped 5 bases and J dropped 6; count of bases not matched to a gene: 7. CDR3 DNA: TGCGCCAGCAGCACCGGGACAGCCTTCGAGCAGTACTTC. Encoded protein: CASSTGTAFEQYF.

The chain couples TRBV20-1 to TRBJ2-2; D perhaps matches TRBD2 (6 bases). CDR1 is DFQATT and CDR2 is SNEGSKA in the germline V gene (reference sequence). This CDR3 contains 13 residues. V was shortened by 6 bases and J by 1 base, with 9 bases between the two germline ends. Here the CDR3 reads CSAEGLNTGELFF. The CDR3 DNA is TGCAGTGCAGAGGGACTGAACACCGGGGAGCTGTTTTTT.

The CDR3 nucleotides are TGTGCCAGCAGCCCTCGGACCGGCCCCCTGGCCAAAAACATTCAGTACTTC. As protein: CASSPRTGPLAKNIQYF. The chain is built from TRBV9 and TRBJ2-4; no definite D call. This CDR3 region has 17 residues. Germline CDR1 and CDR2: SGDLS and YYNGEE. The germline V and J ends were trimmed by 4 bases and 1 base, with 18 bases remaining between them. The whole variable domain, remainder taken from reference TRBV9 and TRBJ2-4, is DSGVTQTPKHLITATGQRVTLRCSPRSGDLSVYWYQQSLDQGLQFLIQYYNGEERAKGNILERFSAQQFPDLHSELNLSSLELGDSALYFCASSPRTGPLAKNIQYFGAGTRLSVL.

The CDR3 DNA is TGTGCCAGCAGTTATGGGGCTGAGCAGTTCTTC. It specifies CASSYGAEQFF. The genes are TRBV6-6 and TRBJ2-1; D perhaps matches TRBD1 (5 bases). The CDR3 is made up of 11 amino acids. V lost 3 bases to trimming and J lost 9 bases, with 6 bases between them. The germline V gene encodes CDR1 MNHNY and CDR2 SVGAGI (reference sequence).

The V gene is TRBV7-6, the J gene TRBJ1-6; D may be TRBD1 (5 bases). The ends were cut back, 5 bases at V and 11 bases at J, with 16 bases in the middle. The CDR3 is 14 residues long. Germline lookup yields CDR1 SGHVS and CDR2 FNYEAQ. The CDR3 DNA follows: TGTGCCAGCAGCAAATCCGGGGGGAGAGCACCCCTCCACTTT. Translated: CASSKSGGRAPLHF.

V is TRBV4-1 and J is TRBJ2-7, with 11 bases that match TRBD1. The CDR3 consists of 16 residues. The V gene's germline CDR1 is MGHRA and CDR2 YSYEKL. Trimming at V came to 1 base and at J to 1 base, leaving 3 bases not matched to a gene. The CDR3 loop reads CASSQVGTGGSYEQYF. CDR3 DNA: TGCGCCAGCAGCCAAGTTGGGACAGGGGGTTCCTACGAGCAGTACTTC.

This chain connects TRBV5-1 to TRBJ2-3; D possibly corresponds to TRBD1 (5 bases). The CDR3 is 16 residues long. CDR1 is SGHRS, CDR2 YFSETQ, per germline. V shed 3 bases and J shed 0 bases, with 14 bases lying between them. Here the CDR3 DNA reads TGCGCCAGCAGCTGGGGCGAAGTAACTAGCACAGATACGCAGTATTTT. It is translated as CASSWGEVTSTDTQYF.

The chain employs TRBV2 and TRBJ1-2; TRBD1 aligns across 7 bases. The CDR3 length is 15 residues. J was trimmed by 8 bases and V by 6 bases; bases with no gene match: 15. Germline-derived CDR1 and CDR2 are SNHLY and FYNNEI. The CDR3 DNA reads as TGTGCCAGCAGCGTTTCTAGGGACAGCGCCAAGGGCTACACCTTC. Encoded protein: CASSVSRDSAKGYTF.

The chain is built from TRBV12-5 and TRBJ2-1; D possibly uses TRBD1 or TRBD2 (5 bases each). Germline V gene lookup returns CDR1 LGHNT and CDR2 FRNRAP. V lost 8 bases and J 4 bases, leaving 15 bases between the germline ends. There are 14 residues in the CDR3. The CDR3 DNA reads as TGTGCTAGTCGGCCTGGGGGAAGTTACAATGAGCAGTTCTTC. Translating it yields CASRPGGSYNEQFF.

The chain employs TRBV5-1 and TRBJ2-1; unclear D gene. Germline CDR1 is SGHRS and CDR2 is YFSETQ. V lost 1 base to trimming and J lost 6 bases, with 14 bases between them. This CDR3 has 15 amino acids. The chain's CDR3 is CASSLPPDTGNEQFF. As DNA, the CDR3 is TGCGCCAGCAGCTTGCCCCCAGATACTGGCAATGAGCAGTTCTTC. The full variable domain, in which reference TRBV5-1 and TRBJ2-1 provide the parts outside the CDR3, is KAGVTQTPRYLIKTRGQQVTLSCSPISGHRSVSWYQQTPGQGLQFLFEYFSETQRNKGNFPGRFSGRQFSNSRSEMNVSTLELGDSALYLCASSLPPDTGNEQFFGPGTRLTVL.

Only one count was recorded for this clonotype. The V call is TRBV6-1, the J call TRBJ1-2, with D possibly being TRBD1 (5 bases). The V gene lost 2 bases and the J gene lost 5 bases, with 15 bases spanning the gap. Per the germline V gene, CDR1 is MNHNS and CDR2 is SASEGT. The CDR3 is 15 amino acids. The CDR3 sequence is CASSENPGTVYGYTF. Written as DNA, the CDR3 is TGTGCCAGCAGTGAAAACCCCGGGACGGTTTATGGCTACACCTTC.

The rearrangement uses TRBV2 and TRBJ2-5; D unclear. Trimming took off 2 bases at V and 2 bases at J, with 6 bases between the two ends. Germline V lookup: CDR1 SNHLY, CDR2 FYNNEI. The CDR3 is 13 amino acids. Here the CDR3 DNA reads TGTGCCAGCAGTGAAATAGGGCAAGAGACCCAGTACTTC. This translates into CASSEIGQETQYF.

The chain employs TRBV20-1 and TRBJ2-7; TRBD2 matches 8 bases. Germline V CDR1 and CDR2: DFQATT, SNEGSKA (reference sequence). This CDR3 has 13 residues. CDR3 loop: CSLRLAGSYEQYF. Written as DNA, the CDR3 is TGCAGCCTGCGGCTAGCGGGTTCCTACGAGCAGTACTTC.

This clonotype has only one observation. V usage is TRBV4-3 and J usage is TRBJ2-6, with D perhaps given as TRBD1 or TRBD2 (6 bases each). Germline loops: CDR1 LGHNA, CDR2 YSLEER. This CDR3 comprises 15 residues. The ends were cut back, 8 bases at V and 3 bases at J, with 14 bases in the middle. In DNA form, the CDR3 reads TGCGCCAGCGCCGGGGGCGCGGGTGGGGCCAACGTCCTGACTTTC. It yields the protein CASAGGAGGANVLTF.

As DNA, the CDR3 is TGTGCCACCAGCAGAGATGAAGAGGGCGACACCATATATTTT. Protein product: CATSRDEEGDTIYF. The V call is TRBV15, the J call TRBJ1-3; D remains unclear. Per the germline V gene, CDR1 is LNHNV and CDR2 is YYDKDF (reference sequence). This CDR3 is 14 amino acids long. Trimming shortened V by 0 bases and J by 8 bases, and 11 bases separated the two germline ends.

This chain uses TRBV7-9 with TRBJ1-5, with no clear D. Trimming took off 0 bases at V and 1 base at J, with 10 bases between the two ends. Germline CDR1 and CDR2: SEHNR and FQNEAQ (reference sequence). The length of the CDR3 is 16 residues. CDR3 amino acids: CASSLAKEGSNQPQHF. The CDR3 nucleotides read TGTGCCAGCAGCTTAGCCAAGGAAGGGAGCAATCAGCCCCAGCATTTT. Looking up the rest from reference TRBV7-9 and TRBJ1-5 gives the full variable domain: DTGVSQNPRHKITKRGQNVTFRCDPISEHNRLYWYRQTLGQGPEFLTYFQNEAQLEKSRLLSDRFSAERPKGSFSTLEIQRTEQGDSAMYLCASSLAKEGSNQPQHFGDGTRLSIL.

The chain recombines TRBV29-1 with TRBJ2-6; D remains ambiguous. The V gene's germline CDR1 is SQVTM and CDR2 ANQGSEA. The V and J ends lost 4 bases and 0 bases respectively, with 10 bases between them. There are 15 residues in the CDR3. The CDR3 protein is CSVVAVDSGANVLTF. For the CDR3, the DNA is TGCAGCGTTGTCGCAGTGGACTCTGGGGCCAACGTCCTGACTTTC.

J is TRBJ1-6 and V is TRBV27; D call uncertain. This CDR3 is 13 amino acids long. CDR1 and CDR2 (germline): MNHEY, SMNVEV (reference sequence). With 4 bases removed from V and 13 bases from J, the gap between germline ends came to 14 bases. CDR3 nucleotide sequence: TGTGCCAGCAGTTCCCGGGCGACCGGTCCCCTCCACTTT. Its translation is CASSSRATGPLHF.

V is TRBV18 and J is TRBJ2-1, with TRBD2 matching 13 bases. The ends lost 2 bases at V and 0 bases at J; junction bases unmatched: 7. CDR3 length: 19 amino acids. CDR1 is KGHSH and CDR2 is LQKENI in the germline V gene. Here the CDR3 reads CASSPGLAGARSSYNEQFF. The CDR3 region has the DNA TGTGCCAGCTCACCAGGACTAGCGGGGGCCCGAAGCTCCTACAATGAGCAGTTCTTC. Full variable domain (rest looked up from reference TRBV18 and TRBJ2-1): NAGVMQNPRHLVRRRGQEARLRCSPMKGHSHVYWYRQLPEEGLKFMVYLQKENIIDESGMPKERFSAEFPKEGPSILRIQQVVRGDSAAYFCASSPGLAGARSSYNEQFFGPGTRLTVL.

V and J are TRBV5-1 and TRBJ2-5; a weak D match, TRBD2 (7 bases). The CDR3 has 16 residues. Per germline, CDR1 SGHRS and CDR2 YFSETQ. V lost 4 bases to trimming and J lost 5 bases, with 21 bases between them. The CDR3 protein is CASSGDGGPRRETQYF. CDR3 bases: TGCGCCAGCAGCGGTGACGGGGGGCCAAGAAGGGAGACCCAGTACTTC.

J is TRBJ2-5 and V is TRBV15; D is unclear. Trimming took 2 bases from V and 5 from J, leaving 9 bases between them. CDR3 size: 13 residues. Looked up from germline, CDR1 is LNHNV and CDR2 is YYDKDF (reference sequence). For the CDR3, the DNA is TGTGCCACCAGCAGAAATATAGGGGAGACCCAGTACTTC. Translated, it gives CATSRNIGETQYF. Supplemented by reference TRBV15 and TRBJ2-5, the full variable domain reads DAMVIQNPRYQVTQFGKPVTLSCSQTLNHNVMYWYQQKSSQAPKLLFHYYDKDFNNEADTPDNFQSRRPNTSFCFLDIRSPGLGDTAMYLCATSRNIGETQYFGPGTRLLVL.

The DNA for the CDR3 is TGTGCCAGCAGCCAAGATACCGTGAACACTGAAGCTTTCTTT. This codes for CASSQDTVNTEAFF. This rearrangement joins TRBV3-1 to TRBJ1-1; D unresolved. The CDR3 runs 14 residues. CDR1 and CDR2 (germline): LGHDT, YNNKEL (reference sequence). V lost 0 bases, J lost 0 bases, and 5 bases lay in between. Variable domain in full (rest from reference TRBV3-1 and TRBJ1-1): DTAVSQTPKYLVTQMGNDKSIKCEQNLGHDTMYWYKQDSKKFLKIMFSYNNKELIINETVPNRFSPKSPDKAHLNLHINSLELGDSAVYFCASSQDTVNTEAFFGQGTRLTVV.

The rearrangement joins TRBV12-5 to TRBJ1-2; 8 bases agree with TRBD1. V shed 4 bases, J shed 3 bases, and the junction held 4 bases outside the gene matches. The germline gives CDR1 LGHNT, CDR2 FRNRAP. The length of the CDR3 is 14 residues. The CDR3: CASGSGTGYYGYTF. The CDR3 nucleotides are TGTGCTAGTGGTTCCGGGACAGGATACTATGGCTACACCTTC.

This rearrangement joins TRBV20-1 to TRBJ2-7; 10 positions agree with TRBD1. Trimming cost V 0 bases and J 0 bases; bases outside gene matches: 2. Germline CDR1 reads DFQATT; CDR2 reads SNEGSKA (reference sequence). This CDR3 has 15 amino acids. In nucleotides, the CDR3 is TGCAGTGCTAGAGACCGGGACAGGGGCTCCTACGAGCAGTACTTC. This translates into CSARDRDRGSYEQYF.

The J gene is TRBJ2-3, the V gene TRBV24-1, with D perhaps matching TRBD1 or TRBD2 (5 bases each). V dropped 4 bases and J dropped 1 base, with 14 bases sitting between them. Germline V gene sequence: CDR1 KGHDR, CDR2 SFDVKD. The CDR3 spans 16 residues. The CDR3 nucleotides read TGTGCCACCAGTGACACAACCGGGGACGGCACAGATACGCAGTATTTT. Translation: CATSDTTGDGTDTQYF.

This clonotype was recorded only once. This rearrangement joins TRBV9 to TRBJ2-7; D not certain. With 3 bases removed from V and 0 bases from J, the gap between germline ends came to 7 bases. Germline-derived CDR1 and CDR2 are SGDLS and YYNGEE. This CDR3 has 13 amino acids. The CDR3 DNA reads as TGTGCCAGCAGCGGCCCCAACTCCTACGAGCAGTACTTC. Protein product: CASSGPNSYEQYF.

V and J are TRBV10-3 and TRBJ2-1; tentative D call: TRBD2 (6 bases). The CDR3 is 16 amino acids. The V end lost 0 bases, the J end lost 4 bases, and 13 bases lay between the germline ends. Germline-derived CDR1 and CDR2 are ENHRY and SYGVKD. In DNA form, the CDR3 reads TGTGCCATCAGTGAGTCGAACGGGGGTTCTTACAATGAGCAGTTCTTC. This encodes CAISESNGGSYNEQFF.

CDR3 bases: TGCGCCAGCAGCCAAGTTATTGGAGAGACCCAGTACTTC. Protein sequence: CASSQVIGETQYF. This rearrangement joins TRBV4-3 to TRBJ2-5; the D is unclear. V lost 1 base to trimming and J lost 4 bases, with 7 bases between them. The CDR3 totals 13 residues. In germline, CDR1 is LGHNA, CDR2 YSLEER.

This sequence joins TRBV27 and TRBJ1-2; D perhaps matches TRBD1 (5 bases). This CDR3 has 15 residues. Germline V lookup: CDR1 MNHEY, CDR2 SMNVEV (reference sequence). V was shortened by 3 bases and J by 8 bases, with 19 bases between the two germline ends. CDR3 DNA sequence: TGTGCCAGCAGTTTTGGGACGGCAGGGAGGTCGGGCTACACCTTC. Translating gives CASSFGTAGRSGYTF.

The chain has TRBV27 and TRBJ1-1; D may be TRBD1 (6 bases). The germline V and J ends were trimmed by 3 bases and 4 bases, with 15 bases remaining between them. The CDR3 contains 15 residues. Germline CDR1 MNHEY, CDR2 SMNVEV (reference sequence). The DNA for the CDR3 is TGTGCCAGCAGTTTTGGCGGGGGCTGGGGCACTGAAGCTTTCTTT. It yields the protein CASSFGGGWGTEAFF.